The present TCR beta chain was sequenced within a study of cytomegalovirus exposure and HLA in healthy donors. Study-level results: DRB1 showed the most TCR associations and HLA-C the fewest in a later analysis, as rates varied by HLA locus. An ancestry cluster, one associated with Asian ancestry, reportedly showed fewer N-insertions than the approximately 650-donor mean in a later analysis. In an earlier analysis, productive rearrangement rates for most beta V segments clustered near 90% or 30%.

Primers: 60 Vbeta forward and 13 Jbeta reverse. Profiling relied on immunoSEQ multiplex PCR, and the TCRdb table lists in-frame clones only, not all of them. Of 65,000 or so clones listed, 70% to 80% are singletons. Concerning this clone itself: Its target is unknown.

The receptor's source is a girl aged 10-17 years in good health and CMV-seropositive. What was sequenced was PBMCs.

CDR3 protein: CAWRPAGNYGYTF. CDR3 nucleotide sequence: TGTGCCTGGAGGCCGGCAGGGAACTATGGCTACACCTTC. J is TRBJ1-2 and V is TRBV30; a possible D gene is TRBD1 (5 bases). CDR3 length: 13 residues. The germline V gene has CDR1 GTSNPN and CDR2 SVGIG (reference sequence). V lost 3 bases, J lost 2 bases, and 10 bases lay in between.